This T cell receptor (beta chain) was captured by sequencing in a study of cytomegalovirus exposure and HLA in healthy donors. There were likely unrecorded immune exposures, though donors were nominally healthy when sampled. It was with 60 Vbeta and 13 Jbeta primers that the PCR ran. Here immunoSEQ multiplex PCR was the method, and the copy in TCRdb shows in-frame clones only, minus some. The repertoire holds approximately 150,000 clones, around 63% seen once, with around 4.3% in the top ten. Unmatched junction bases numbered 18, after V lost 6 bases and J lost 6 bases. CDR1 is SGHVS, CDR2 FQNEAQ, per germline. The CDR3 contains 18 residues.

Sequencing was carried out using PBMCs. This receptor was obtained from a young woman in good health and CMV-seropositive. This sequence joins TRBV7-8 and TRBJ2-3, with TRBD2 matching 10 bases. The CDR3 loop reads CASSSPGLAFTSADTQYF. The CDR3 coding sequence is TGTGCCAGCAGTTCACCGGGACTAGCGTTTACGTCAGCGGATACGCAGTATTTT.